This T cell receptor (beta chain) comes out of a study of CD8 T cells in ankylosing spondylitis. This CDR3 has 16 residues. CDR1 is SGHRS, CDR2 YFSETQ, per germline. V was clipped by 0 bases and J by 3 bases; unmatched bases: 5. Many counts were recorded for this clonotype. Its antigen is still unknown. Scientists made TCR beta libraries using quantitative 5'-RACE with molecular barcodes. TCRdb re-analysed the 5' RACE reads in MiXCR, keeping a single row per CDR3 protein. The sample includes under 150,000 distinct CDR3 sequences, around 8.5% of them seen just once. Study-wide results and caveats: What appeared characteristic of ankylosing spondylitis blood was a TCR beta motif of eight highly homologous variants. As for the disease-linked clones, they showed a CD8+ phenotype and occurred at relatively low frequencies in peripheral blood.

The chain has TRBV5-1 and TRBJ2-1, with 8 positions matching TRBD2. This clonotype was sampled from a male donor with ankylosing spondylitis or in good health (not recorded which). The sequencing input was blood, either unsorted or a sorted T cell fraction (not recorded which). The CDR3 sequence: CASSLEEAGGYNEQFF. For the CDR3, the DNA is TGCGCCAGCAGCTTGGAAGAGGCGGGAGGCTACAATGAGCAGTTCTTC.